This TCR beta chain was recovered during a study of blood T cell repertoires in COVID-19. Study summary: The United States, Italy and Spain were the sources of the acute and convalescent COVID-19 samples.

Trimming cost V 1 base and J 5 bases; bases outside gene matches: 4. CDR3 length: 16 residues. Germline V gene data show CDR1 as LGHNA and CDR2 as YSLEER. Original handling: Reference gene primer amplification yielded estimated nucleated cell counts. Repertoires were generated with immunoSEQ multiplex PCR, while TCRdb's copy carries only in-frame clones and drops some. V, J and clone size reflect that table, while D and trimming were determined from the DNA. The profile covers around 300,000 clones, with about 85% appearing a single time and more than 2% taken by the ten largest. Sequencing was performed on peripheral blood. The source of this sequence is a man aged 18 to 30 with active or convalescent COVID-19. This rearrangement joins TRBV4-3 to TRBJ2-7; 14 nucleotides align to TRBD2. The CDR3 here is CASSQVRLAGGDEQYF. CDR3 sequence (DNA): TGCGCCAGCAGCCAAGTCCGACTAGCGGGGGGGGACGAGCAGTACTTC.